Each of the 29 T cell receptor beta chains below was sequenced from the same sample in a study of T cell responses to AZD1222 COVID-19 vaccine. The table came from immunoSEQ multiplex PCR; TCRdb's copy has only in-frame clones and leaves some out. The sample contains around 100,000 clones, roughly nine tenths of which appear only once. The sample here was peripheral blood, taken 28 days after the second dose of the MenACWY control vaccine. The receptors shown here come from an adult who received the MenACWY meningococcal vaccine as a control.

The CDR3 DNA is TGCAGTGTCCTCATTTCCTACGAGCAGTACTTC. This gives the protein CSVLISYEQYF. This chain uses TRBV20-1 with TRBJ2-7; D unclear. This CDR3 is built from 11 residues. V was shortened by 7 bases and J by 1 base, with 8 bases between the two germline ends. Germline loops: CDR1 DFQATT, CDR2 SNEGSKA (reference sequence).

The V call is TRBV14, the J call TRBJ1-4, with 9 nucleotides matching TRBD1. The V and J ends lost 4 bases and 5 bases, in that order; junction bases with no gene match: 8. Germline CDR1 SGHDN, CDR2 FVKESK. CDR3 length equals 16 residues. DNA of the CDR3: TGTGCCAGCAGCCCTACAGGGGGCGCGACCAATGAAAAACTGTTTTTT. Amino acid sequence: CASSPTGGATNEKLFF.

Only one count was recorded for this clone. The V gene is TRBV4-1, the J gene TRBJ1-5; D gene ambiguous. V gave up 2 bases and J gave up 0 bases, with 8 bases separating them. Germline CDR1 and CDR2: MGHRA and YSYEKL. The CDR3 is made up of 15 amino acids. This chain's CDR3 is CASSQSELSNQPQHF. The CDR3 DNA reads TGCGCCAGCAGCCAATCGGAACTTAGCAATCAGCCCCAGCATTTT.

This clone has more than one count but fewer than ten. The chain is built from TRBV2 and TRBJ1-4, with 7 bases matching TRBD1. Germline V gene data show CDR1 as SNHLY and CDR2 as FYNNEI. There are 16 residues in the CDR3. V lost 5 bases and J lost 8; bases outside the gene matches: 14. The CDR3 sequence is CASSPGQSAGREKLFF. In DNA, the CDR3 is TGTGCCAGCAGTCCGGGACAGTCCGCGGGAAGAGAAAAACTGTTTTTT. The full variable domain, in which reference TRBV2 and TRBJ1-4 provide the parts outside the CDR3, is EPEVTQTPSHQVTQMGQEVILRCVPISNHLYFYWYRQILGQKVEFLVSFYNNEISEKSEIFDDQFSVERPDGSNFTLKIRSTKLEDSAMYFCASSPGQSAGREKLFFGSGTQLSVL.

This chain uses TRBV18 with TRBJ2-7, with D tentatively TRBD1 (6 bases). Between the trimmed V and J ends, which lost 6 bases and 5 bases, there was a span of 11 bases. This CDR3 comprises 12 residues. From germline, CDR1 is KGHSH and CDR2 LQKENI. CDR3 DNA sequence: TGTGCCAGCTCGAATCAGGGGAACGAGCAGTACTTC. Amino acid sequence: CASSNQGNEQYF. The whole variable domain, filled in from reference TRBV18 and TRBJ2-7, reads NAGVMQNPRHLVRRRGQEARLRCSPMKGHSHVYWYRQLPEEGLKFMVYLQKENIIDESGMPKERFSAEFPKEGPSILRIQQVVRGDSAAYFCASSNQGNEQYFGPGTRLTVT.

This sequence joins TRBV15 and TRBJ2-5; 12 nucleotides align to TRBD1. Germline V gene sequence: CDR1 LNHNV, CDR2 YYDKDF (reference sequence). The CDR3 sequence is 16 residues long. Losses at the gene ends were 5 bases for V and 4 bases for J; bases not matched to a gene: 8. Here the CDR3 DNA reads TGTGCCACCAGCTCCCGGGACAGGGGGCTGGGAGAGACCCAGTACTTC. It specifies CATSSRDRGLGETQYF. The full variable domain, rest sourced from reference TRBV15 and TRBJ2-5, is DAMVIQNPRYQVTQFGKPVTLSCSQTLNHNVMYWYQQKSSQAPKLLFHYYDKDFNNEADTPDNFQSRRPNTSFCFLDIRSPGLGDTAMYLCATSSRDRGLGETQYFGPGTRLLVL.

The chain links TRBV7-9 to TRBJ2-7; TRBD1 or TRBD2 may be the D gene (5 bases each). In germline, CDR1 is SEHNR, CDR2 FQNEAQ (reference sequence). This CDR3 contains 13 residues. V was clipped by 1 base and J by 9 bases, with 13 bases between them. CDR3 residues: CASSLGGTRVQYF. The CDR3 DNA follows: TGTGCCAGCAGCTTAGGTGGGACCCGGGTGCAGTACTTC.

The chain couples TRBV30 to TRBJ2-7; tentatively, D is TRBD2 (6 bases). The CDR3 is made up of 16 amino acids. The germline CDR1 and CDR2 sequences are GTSNPN and SVGIG (reference sequence). Between the trimmed V and J ends, which lost 2 bases and 2 bases, there was a span of 19 bases. CDR3 amino acids: CAWSRRTGLRAYEQYF. In DNA form, the CDR3 reads TGTGCCTGGAGTCGGAGAACGGGACTGAGGGCCTACGAGCAGTACTTC.

This rearrangement joins TRBV27 to TRBJ2-5; 10 nucleotides align to TRBD2. Trimming took 3 bases from V and 4 from J; bases not matched to a gene: 2. The CDR3 loop spans 14 amino acids. The germline V gene encodes CDR1 MNHEY and CDR2 SMNVEV (reference sequence). The CDR3 loop is CASSFTSGVETQYF. In DNA form, the CDR3 reads TGTGCCAGCAGTTTTACTAGCGGGGTAGAGACCCAGTACTTC.

The chain employs TRBV28 and TRBJ1-2, with D unresolved. Trimming pared 3 bases from V and 6 bases from J, leaving 14 bases between. Per the germline V gene, CDR1 is MDHEN and CDR2 is SYDVKM. The CDR3 loop spans 14 amino acids. The CDR3 DNA sequence: TGTGCCAGCAGTTTCTCGGCGCCGCGCAATGGCTACACCTTC. This encodes CASSFSAPRNGYTF.

The V and J genes are TRBV5-1 and TRBJ1-4; 8 bases map to TRBD1. The CDR3 length is 14 residues. CDR1 and CDR2 from the germline V gene are SGHRS and YFSETQ. J was trimmed by 10 bases and V by 4 bases; bases with no gene match: 9. The CDR3, as DNA: TGCGCCAGCAGCCCCGGGACAGGAGATGGAAAACTGTTTTTT. This codes for CASSPGTGDGKLFF.

This chain uses TRBV11-2 with TRBJ2-5, with 9 nucleotides matching TRBD1. This CDR3 spans 16 amino acids. The V and J ends lost 5 bases and 1 base, in that order; junction bases with no gene match: 8. Per germline, CDR1 SGHAT and CDR2 FQNNGV. The CDR3 DNA reads TGTGCCAGCAGCGCCCGGACAGGGGCCTTCCAAGAGACCCAGTACTTC. This encodes CASSARTGAFQETQYF.

V usage is TRBV7-9 and J usage is TRBJ1-1; the D gene is possibly TRBD1 (6 bases). This CDR3 comprises 15 residues. Trimming pared 5 bases from V and 9 bases from J, leaving 22 bases between. Germline V lookup: CDR1 SEHNR, CDR2 FQNEAQ (reference sequence). The CDR3 spells CASSTSGRRQDKAFF. The DNA for the CDR3 is TGTGCCAGCAGCACGAGTGGTAGAAGACAGGATAAAGCTTTCTTT. Filled out from reference TRBV7-9 and TRBJ1-1, the complete variable domain reads DTGVSQNPRHKITKRGQNVTFRCDPISEHNRLYWYRQTLGQGPEFLTYFQNEAQLEKSRLLSDRFSAERPKGSFSTLEIQRTEQGDSAMYLCASSTSGRRQDKAFFGQGTRLTVV.

The chain has TRBV15 and TRBJ1-5; D is unclear. Looked up from germline, CDR1 is LNHNV and CDR2 is YYDKDF (reference sequence). The CDR3 length is 13 residues. V lost 5 bases to trimming and J lost 5 bases, with 10 bases between them. The CDR3 region is CATSPQLDQPQHF. CDR3 bases: TGTGCCACCAGCCCCCAATTGGATCAGCCCCAGCATTTT.

This clone was recorded a few times. V gene TRBV20-1 combines with J gene TRBJ1-3, with D maybe TRBD1 (5 bases). In germline, CDR1 is DFQATT, CDR2 SNEGSKA (reference sequence). This CDR3 comprises 11 residues. V was clipped by 7 bases and J by 4 bases, with 8 bases between them. The CDR3 here is CSGGAGNTIYF. CDR3 coding DNA: TGCAGTGGAGGGGCAGGAAACACCATATATTTT.

The chain links TRBV12-3 or TRBV12-4 to TRBJ2-3, with 8 bases that match TRBD1. The V gene end was trimmed by 6 bases and the J gene end by 11 bases; junction bases not matched to a gene: 7. The CDR3 has 12 amino acids. The CDR3 sequence is CASSFGQGGQYF. The CDR3 bases are TGTGCCAGCAGCTTTGGACAGGGCGGGCAGTATTTT.

The chain carries TRBV5-1 and TRBJ1-6, with D maybe TRBD1 (5 bases). This CDR3 is 13 amino acids long. The germline V and J ends were trimmed by 4 bases and 7 bases, with 9 bases remaining between them. Germline V gene sequence: CDR1 SGHRS, CDR2 YFSETQ. For the CDR3, the DNA is TGCGCCAGCAGCCTTTCAGGGAATTCACCCCTCCACTTT. Its protein is CASSLSGNSPLHF.

The gene calls are TRBV4-1 and TRBJ1-1; tentatively, D is TRBD1 (5 bases). This CDR3 spans 14 amino acids. The germline gives CDR1 MGHRA, CDR2 YSYEKL. With 5 bases removed from V and 4 bases from J, the gap between germline ends came to 14 bases. CDR3 nucleotides: TGCGCCAGCAGCACGCAAGAGAGGGGCACTGAAGCTTTCTTT. As protein: CASSTQERGTEAFF.

The chain uses TRBV19 and TRBJ1-1, with unresolved D. The CDR3 totals 13 residues. Between the trimmed V and J ends, which lost 5 bases and 1 base, there was a span of 8 bases. Germline CDR1 LNHDA, CDR2 SQIVND (reference sequence). The CDR3 sequence is CASSSTKNTEAFF. CDR3 nucleotide sequence: TGTGCCAGTAGTTCGACAAAGAACACTGAAGCTTTCTTT. Together with reference TRBV19 and TRBJ1-1, the CDR3 gives the full variable domain: DGGITQSPKYLFRKEGQNVTLSCEQNLNHDAMYWYRQDPGQGLRLIYYSQIVNDFQKGDIAEGYSVSREKKESFPLTVTSAQKNPTAFYLCASSSTKNTEAFFGQGTRLTVV.

A note on this clone: The same CDR3 can be traced to other DNA sequences in this sample. The chain has TRBV7-2 and TRBJ1-2; TRBD1 matches at 9 bases. This CDR3 contains 14 residues. CDR1 SGHTA and CDR2 FQGNSA come from the germline V gene. V lost 5 bases, J lost 5 bases, and 6 bases stayed unmatched. The CDR3 loop is CASSPGTGRYGYTF. The DNA of the CDR3 is TGTGCCAGCAGCCCTGGGACAGGGCGGTATGGCTACACCTTC.

The V gene is TRBV5-1, the J gene TRBJ2-7; no reliable D call. Deletions cut 1 base from V and 1 base from J, with 9 bases between. Germline lookup yields CDR1 SGHRS and CDR2 YFSETQ. The CDR3 contains 14 residues. The CDR3 here is CASSLFDGSYEQYF. The CDR3 region has the DNA TGCGCCAGCAGCTTGTTCGATGGGTCCTACGAGCAGTACTTC.

Only one count was recorded for this clone. This chain links TRBV28 with TRBJ2-1; D assignment may be TRBD1 or TRBD2 (6 bases each). Germline V lookup: CDR1 MDHEN, CDR2 SYDVKM. The V and J ends lost 1 base and 13 bases respectively, with 20 bases between them. There are 15 residues in the CDR3. The CDR3 here is CASSLSGAPLLGQFF. The CDR3 nucleotides are TGTGCCAGCAGTTTATCGGGGGCACCTTTGTTGGGTCAGTTCTTC.

This clone was observed a single time. The chain has TRBV3-1 (or the pseudogene TRBV3-2) and TRBJ1-1; perhaps TRBD1 as D (5 bases). V dropped 5 bases and J dropped 7 bases, with 14 bases sitting between them. The CDR3 sequence is 13 residues long. Germline V gene lookup returns CDR1 LGHDT and CDR2 YNNKEL (reference sequence). CDR3 loop: CASSSVGGDEAFF. The CDR3 nucleotides are TGTGCCAGCAGCTCTGTCGGGGGGGATGAAGCTTTCTTT.

V gene TRBV19 combines with J gene TRBJ2-2; 14 nucleotides align to TRBD2. After removal of 6 bases from V and 3 bases from J, the junction contained 6 bases not matched to a gene. Germline V gives CDR1 LNHDA, CDR2 SQIVND (reference sequence). CDR3 length equals 17 residues. DNA for the CDR3: TGTGCCAGTAGCACGACTAGCGGGGGGGCGGACACCGGGGAGCTGTTTTTT. This sequence encodes CASSTTSGGADTGELFF.

J is TRBJ2-6 and V is TRBV19, with no clear D. With 7 bases removed from V and 2 bases from J, the gap between germline ends came to 6 bases. CDR1 LNHDA and CDR2 SQIVND come from the germline V gene (reference sequence). CDR3 size: 13 residues. The CDR3 DNA reads TGTGCCAGTATCAAGCCTGGGGCCAACGTCCTGACTTTC. It specifies CASIKPGANVLTF.

This rearrangement joins TRBV3-1 (or the pseudogene TRBV3-2) to TRBJ1-1; D might be TRBD1 (5 bases). CDR1 is LGHDT, CDR2 YNNKEL, per germline (reference sequence). V was pared by 2 bases and J by 3 bases, with 10 bases between. The CDR3 consists of 14 residues. CDR3 sequence (DNA): TGTGCCAGCAGCCAACGGGGGATCGACACTGAAGCTTTCTTT. It translates to CASSQRGIDTEAFF.

V usage is TRBV5-1 and J usage is TRBJ2-2, with D perhaps TRBD2 (5 bases). Trimming pared 1 base from V and 3 bases from J, leaving 16 bases between. The length of the CDR3 is 17 residues. Germline V gene data show CDR1 as SGHRS and CDR2 as YFSETQ. The CDR3 spells CASSLLFGISDTGELFF. CDR3 DNA sequence: TGCGCCAGCAGCTTGCTGTTCGGGATTTCGGACACCGGGGAGCTGTTTTTT.

This chain uses TRBV5-1 with TRBJ1-6; weak D call: TRBD1 (6 bases). The V and J ends lost 6 bases and 2 bases respectively, with 15 bases between them. This CDR3 spans 16 amino acids. Germline V gene data show CDR1 as SGHRS and CDR2 as YFSETQ. The chain's CDR3 is CASTLSGAAYNSPLHF. The CDR3 nucleotides are TGCGCCAGCACCCTCTCAGGGGCCGCCTATAATTCACCCCTCCACTTT.

The rearrangement uses TRBV19 and TRBJ2-7; 11 bases align to TRBD1. Trimming removed 5 bases from V and 3 bases from J; junction bases left unmatched: 3. The CDR3 runs to 14 residues. Per germline, CDR1 LNHDA and CDR2 SQIVND (reference sequence). Written as DNA, the CDR3 is TGTGCCAGTAGTCGGACAGGGGGCGTCTACGAGCAGTACTTC. Translating it yields CASSRTGGVYEQYF. Drawing the rest from reference TRBV19 and TRBJ2-7, the complete variable domain is DGGITQSPKYLFRKEGQNVTLSCEQNLNHDAMYWYRQDPGQGLRLIYYSQIVNDFQKGDIAEGYSVSREKKESFPLTVTSAQKNPTAFYLCASSRTGGVYEQYFGPGTRLTVT.